The rows below give T cell receptor beta chains drawn from one sample of a study of blood T cell repertoires in COVID-19. Sequencing used immunoSEQ multiplex PCR; TCRdb keeps in-frame clones, though not all of them. The sample lists hundreds of thousands of clones, 65% to 90% seen once, with less than 6.5% in the top ten. The sample was peripheral blood. The receptor set was obtained from a man in his forties or fifties with active or convalescent COVID-19. The CDR3 runs from the conserved cysteine through the conserved F or W. A D gene is named only where the DNA matches it firmly. Clone size is shown for a subset of rows, as once, few, many or a class of expanded clone.

size	J	V	D	CDR3	DNA
.	TRBJ1-3	TRBV27	TRBD1	CASSPRDRVGNTIYF	TGTGCCAGCAGTCCGAGGGACAGGGTTGGAAACACCATATATTTT
.	TRBJ2-1	TRBV7-9	TRBD2	CASTTNIGGSSAGEDNEQFF	TGTGCCAGCACCACAAACATAGGAGGATCCTCAGCGGGAGAGGACAATGAGCAGTTCTTC
.	TRBJ1-1	TRBV12-3/TRBV12-4	TRBD1	CASSLRDREAFF	TGTGCCAGCAGTTTACGGGACAGGGAAGCTTTCTTT
.	TRBJ2-7	TRBV4-1	TRBD2	CASSQDSSFIVAGANEQYF	TGCGCCAGCAGCCAAGATAGCTCCTTTATTGTAGCGGGAGCCAACGAGCAGTACTTC
.	TRBJ1-2	TRBV3-1/TRBV3-2	TRBD1	CASSRGQINYGYTF	TGTGCCAGCAGCCGGGGACAGATTAACTATGGCTACACCTTC
.	TRBJ2-7	TRBV19	TRBD1	CASSRQGYYEQYF	TGTGCCAGTAGCCGACAGGGATACTACGAGCAGTACTTC
.	TRBJ1-6	TRBV28	.	CASSPGTDFMTLHF	TGTGCCAGCAGTCCCGGGACTGATTTCATGACCCTCCACTTT
many	TRBJ1-5	TRBV7-2	TRBD1	CASSLGQGNQPQHF	TGTGCCAGCAGCTTAGGACAGGGGAATCAGCCCCAGCATTTT
.	TRBJ2-2	TRBV5-5	TRBD1	CASSLLLLNRDRYTGELFF	TGTGCCAGCAGCCTTCTACTCCTGAACCGGGACAGGTACACCGGGGAGCTGTTTTTT
.	TRBJ2-3	TRBV7-3	.	CASSSSGGTTDTQYF	TGTGCCAGCAGCTCTTCCGGGGGTACCACAGATACGCAGTATTTT
once	TRBJ2-3	TRBV7-3	.	CASSNQGRDTQYF	TGTGCCAGCAGCAACCAGGGAAGAGATACGCAGTATTTT
.	TRBJ1-1	TRBV19	.	CASTTVMRDTEAFF	TGTGCCAGTACAACCGTTATGCGGGACACTGAAGCTTTCTTT
.	TRBJ2-7	TRBV19	.	CASSPMIAYEQYF	TGTGCCAGCTCCCCCATGATAGCCTACGAGCAGTACTTC
.	TRBJ2-1	TRBV5-6	.	CASSLGAGASYNEQFF	TGTGCCAGCAGCTTGGGGGCGGGTGCTTCCTACAATGAGCAGTTCTTC
.	TRBJ1-1	TRBV7-9	.	CASSSQTGQGNTEAFF	TGTGCCAGCAGCTCACAAACAGGGCAGGGGAACACTGAAGCTTTCTTT
once	TRBJ2-4	TRBV28	.	CASSLGGVSNIQYF	TGTGCCAGCAGTTTAGGAGGGGTATCCAACATTCAGTACTTC
.	TRBJ2-7	TRBV28	TRBD2	CASSLQLAGDEQYF	TGTGCCAGCAGTTTACAACTAGCGGGAGACGAGCAGTACTTC
once	TRBJ2-1	TRBV4-1	TRBD1	CASSQYRDRGRNEQFF	TGCGCCAGCAGCCAATACCGGGACAGGGGGCGCAATGAGCAGTTCTTC
once	TRBJ1-2	TRBV28	TRBD1	CASSGTGGAPRGYTF	TGTGCCAGCAGCGGGACAGGGGGCGCCCCCCGCGGCTACACCTTC
.	TRBJ2-4	TRBV29-1	TRBD2	CSVRTSGSDAKNIQYF	TGCAGCGTTAGGACTAGCGGGAGTGATGCCAAAAACATTCAGTACTTC
.	TRBJ1-2	TRBV2	.	CASSDPPGGYTF	TGTGCCAGCAGTGATCCCCCGGGGGGCTACACCTTC
.	TRBJ2-1	TRBV7-2	.	CASSLVRGEQFF	TGTGCCAGCAGCTTAGTACGGGGTGAGCAGTTCTTC
.	TRBJ1-2	TRBV5-1	.	CASSEEAARTGGYTF	TGCGCCAGCTCCGAGGAGGCGGCCAGGACGGGTGGCTACACCTTC
.	TRBJ2-7	TRBV11-2	.	CASSLGLVTYEQYF	TGTGCCAGCAGCCTGGGACTGGTAACCTACGAGCAGTACTTC
.	TRBJ2-1	TRBV9	.	CASSVGRSDNEQFF	TGTGCCAGCAGCGTGGGGCGGAGTGACAATGAGCAGTTCTTC
.	TRBJ2-2	TRBV27	.	CASSSTDSLRDTGELFF	TGTGCCAGCAGTTCAACCGACAGTTTACGGGACACCGGGGAGCTGTTTTTT
.	TRBJ1-2	TRBV5-6	TRBD1	CASSIDRAGYTF	TGTGCCAGCAGCATCGACAGGGCTGGCTACACCTTC
.	TRBJ2-5	TRBV5-1	TRBD1	CASNKDRGEETQYF	TGCGCCAGCAACAAAGACAGGGGAGAAGAGACCCAGTACTTC
once	TRBJ1-1	TRBV7-9	.	CASSLGSANTEAFF	TGTGCCAGCAGCCTCGGAAGCGCGAACACTGAAGCTTTCTTT
.	TRBJ2-3	TRBV18	TRBD1	CASSPPGRGHTQYF	TGTGCCAGCTCACCACCGGGCAGGGGGCATACGCAGTATTTT
.	TRBJ2-1	TRBV13	TRBD2	CASRSSTSGRVEQFF	TGTGCCAGTAGGTCCTCCACTAGCGGGAGAGTTGAGCAGTTCTTC
.	TRBJ1-5	TRBV19	.	CATSAEVQGNQPQHF	TGTGCCACCTCAGCGGAAGTGCAGGGGAATCAGCCCCAGCATTTT
.	TRBJ1-4	TRBV9	.	CASSAQQGPGEKLFF	TGTGCCAGCAGCGCCCAACAGGGCCCAGGTGAAAAACTGTTTTTT
.	TRBJ2-1	TRBV6-2/TRBV6-3	TRBD2	CASSSAGTSNEQFF	TGTGCCAGCAGCTCAGCCGGGACTAGCAATGAGCAGTTCTTC
.	TRBJ2-3	TRBV9	.	CASSVAPLQSGPTDTQYF	TGTGCCAGCAGCGTAGCCCCCCTACAAAGCGGTCCCACAGATACGCAGTATTTT
.	TRBJ1-5	TRBV19	TRBD1	CASHRQGEGQPQHF	TGTGCCAGCCATAGACAGGGCGAAGGTCAGCCCCAGCATTTT
.	TRBJ2-3	TRBV29-1	.	CSVMPGGTGTDTQYF	TGCAGCGTGATGCCGGGGGGGACAGGGACAGATACGCAGTATTTT
.	TRBJ1-5	TRBV9	TRBD1	CASSPRDSYNQPQHF	TGTGCCAGCAGCCCCCGGGACAGCTACAATCAGCCCCAGCATTTT
.	TRBJ1-4	TRBV6-5	TRBD1	CASSTPGQGLEKLFF	TGTGCCAGCAGTACACCGGGACAGGGTTTGGAAAAACTGTTTTTT
.	TRBJ2-1	TRBV3-1/TRBV3-2	.	CASSQDVSLITYNEQFF	TGTGCCAGCAGCCAAGATGTTAGCCTCATTACCTACAATGAGCAGTTCTTC
.	TRBJ2-3	TRBV28	.	CASSWGDTQYF	TGTGCCAGCAGTTGGGGCGATACGCAGTATTTT
.	TRBJ2-1	TRBV11-2	TRBD2	CASSHGLAENNEQFF	TGTGCCAGCAGCCACGGCCTAGCGGAGAACAATGAGCAGTTCTTC
.	TRBJ2-7	TRBV19	.	CASSIRGAGNYEQYF	TGTGCCAGTAGTATCAGGGGCGCAGGGAACTACGAGCAGTACTTC
once	TRBJ2-1	TRBV5-8	TRBD1	CASSSQGASYNEQFF	TGTGCCAGCAGCTCACAGGGGGCTTCCTACAATGAGCAGTTCTTC
.	TRBJ2-7	TRBV20-1	.	CSASDSRYEQYF	TGCAGTGCTAGTGACTCCAGGTACGAGCAGTACTTC
.	TRBJ2-1	TRBV18	TRBD2	CASSPGLAGTVHEQFF	TGTGCCAGCTCCCCCGGACTAGCGGGAACCGTCCATGAGCAGTTCTTC
many	TRBJ1-6	TRBV10-3	.	CAISDRQGNSPLHF	TGTGCCATCAGTGATCGGCAGGGGAATTCACCCCTCCACTTT
.	TRBJ1-2	TRBV28	.	CASSSGELYGYTF	TGTGCCAGCAGTTCGGGGGAACTCTATGGCTACACCTTC
.	TRBJ2-3	TRBV18	.	CASSRNLQGGTDTQYF	TGTGCCAGCTCACGAAACTTACAGGGAGGCACAGATACGCAGTATTTT
.	TRBJ2-1	TRBV3-1/TRBV3-2	TRBD2	CASSRRASGSYNEQFF	TGTGCCAGCAGCCGCAGGGCAAGCGGGAGCTACAATGAGCAGTTCTTC
.	TRBJ2-1	TRBV5-4	.	CASSSGRLSYNEQFF	TGTGCCAGCAGCTCAGGACGACTATCCTACAATGAGCAGTTCTTC
.	TRBJ2-1	TRBV30	.	CAWSVAAGLLGEQFF	TGTGCCTGGAGTGTGGCAGCGGGCCTTCTAGGTGAGCAGTTCTTC
.	TRBJ1-3	TRBV4-1	.	CASSQHLATGNTIYF	TGCGCCAGCAGCCAACATCTCGCTACTGGAAACACCATATATTTT
few	TRBJ1-2	TRBV5-6	.	CASSWAWEQGSGGYTF	TGTGCCAGCAGCTGGGCCTGGGAACAGGGAAGCGGTGGCTACACCTTC
.	TRBJ1-4	TRBV9	TRBD1	CASSVGQGGEKLFF	TGTGCCAGCAGCGTGGGACAGGGGGGTGAAAAACTGTTTTTT
few	TRBJ1-1	TRBV4-1	TRBD1	CASSQVSQGMAEAFF	TGCGCCAGCAGCCAAGTCTCACAGGGGATGGCTGAAGCTTTCTTT
.	TRBJ2-7	TRBV27	.	CASRHSYEQYF	TGTGCCAGCAGACATTCCTACGAGCAGTACTTC
.	TRBJ1-2	TRBV12-3/TRBV12-4	TRBD1	CASSLPTGGPTF	TGTGCCAGCAGTTTACCTACAGGGGGCCCCACCTTC
few	TRBJ2-4	TRBV1	.	CTRAPYPTGAKNIQYF	TGCACCAGAGCACCCTACCCGACAGGGGCCAAAAACATTCAGTACTTC